The TCR beta chain described here comes from a study of blood T cell repertoires in COVID-19. About the research overall: Nucleic acid was either cDNA or gDNA, and it came from T cells, B-cell-depleted T cells, or PBMCs.

As originally analysed: From reference gene primer amplification, estimates of nucleated cell counts were derived. TCRdb keeps only in-frame clones here, not all; method: immunoSEQ multiplex PCR. V, J and clone size are those of that table, while D and trimming were read from the DNA. The table records a few hundred thousand clones, around 80% of them present only once. Looked up from germline, CDR1 is SGHRS and CDR2 is YFSETQ. The CDR3 consists of 15 residues. V was clipped by 2 bases and J by 3 bases; unmatched bases: 8. This clone occurred many times. Living in about two dozen US areas, the participants were between roughly 18 and 95 years of age. Participants' own reports of clinical history determined their cohort assignment.

The TCR originated in a middle-aged woman with acute COVID-19. Source material: PBMCs or T cells enriched from blood (not recorded which). The chain is built from TRBV5-1 and TRBJ2-7; 7 bases are a match to TRBD1. The DNA for the CDR3 is TGCGCCAGCAGCTTTCGCCGGGACAGAGTCTACGAGCAGTACTTC. Protein: CASSFRRDRVYEQYF.